The sequence of this TCR beta chain was determined in a study of PD-L1 blockade in urothelial cancer. The wider study: In about 2014 therapy began: atezolizumab 1,200 mg intravenously every 3 weeks. In the patient group, most of the roughly 30 were males with bladder-origin urothelial cancer.

Germline V gives CDR1 SGHRS, CDR2 YFSETQ. Trimming stripped 2 bases from V and 1 base from J, with 12 bases between. The CDR3 contains 15 residues. This clone was counted a few times. Generated by immunoSEQ multiplex PCR, the TCRdb table keeps only in-frame clones and is missing some. The sample has around 33,000 clones; more than 65% are singletons. Material: PBMCs, obtained around atezolizumab (anti-PD-L1) treatment. This TCR derives from a man between 65 and 85 years old with urothelial cancer. This rearrangement joins TRBV5-1 to TRBJ2-5; maybe TRBD2 (7 bases). In DNA, the CDR3 is TGCGCCAGCAGCTTCGGGGGGCCGCTCCAAGAGACCCAGTACTTC. It is translated as CASSFGGPLQETQYF.